Following are 5 T cell receptor beta chains from one sample sequenced in a study of blood T cell repertoires in COVID-19. The repertoire was sequenced with immunoSEQ multiplex PCR; TCRdb's copy has only in-frame clones and lacks some. The table records about 300,000 clones, roughly 85% of them present only once. Input material: PBMCs or T cells enriched from blood (not recorded which). Receptor source: a woman aged 50 to 60 who had recovered from COVID-19.

This clone was counted once. The rearrangement links TRBV5-1 to TRBJ2-3; 9 bases match TRBD2. In germline, CDR1 is SGHRS, CDR2 YFSETQ. This CDR3 comprises 18 residues. Trimming at V came to 0 bases and at J to 2 bases, leaving 10 bases not matched to a gene. CDR3 loop: CASSLARNSGGPTDTQYF. DNA for the CDR3: TGCGCCAGCAGCTTGGCCAGGAATAGCGGGGGCCCCACAGATACGCAGTATTTT.

This clone has more than one count but fewer than ten. The chain combines TRBV7-2 with TRBJ2-2; TRBD2 agrees at 7 bases. The CDR3 extends over 15 amino acids. Unmatched junction bases numbered 7, after V lost 5 bases and J lost 4 bases. The V gene's germline CDR1 is SGHTA and CDR2 FQGNSA. The DNA for the CDR3 is TGTGCCAGCAGCCCCTCTACTAGCGTCACCGGGGAGCTGTTTTTT. This sequence encodes CASSPSTSVTGELFF. The variable domain in full, with the rest retrieved from reference TRBV7-2 and TRBJ2-2, is GAGVSQSPSNKVTEKGKDVELRCDPISGHTALYWYRQSLGQGLEFLIYFQGNSAPDKSGLPSDRFSAERTGGSVSTLTIQRTQQEDSAVYLCASSPSTSVTGELFFGEGSRLTVL.

The rearrangement joins TRBV3-1 (or the pseudogene TRBV3-2) to TRBJ1-2; D is undetermined. Trimming took 2 bases from V and 8 from J, leaving 9 bases between them. Looked up from germline, CDR1 is LGHDT and CDR2 is YNNKEL (reference sequence). This CDR3 region has 12 residues. CDR3 nucleotide sequence: TGTGCCAGCAGCCAATCCTGGGAGGGCTACACCTTC. This translates into CASSQSWEGYTF.

V is TRBV5-8 and J is TRBJ1-5; 7 bases are a match to TRBD1. Trimming cost V 0 bases and J 3 bases; bases outside gene matches: 6. Germline CDR1 reads SGHTS; CDR2 reads YDEGEE. CDR3 length: 16 residues. CDR3 coding DNA: TGTGCCAGCAGCTTGGTGGGCAGGGGGTCCAATCAGCCCCAGCATTTT. Amino acids: CASSLVGRGSNQPQHF.

V gene TRBV30 combines with J gene TRBJ1-6; D is uncertain. Germline CDR1 reads GTSNPN; CDR2 reads SVGIG (reference sequence). The CDR3 is 13 residues long. Trimming cost V 3 bases and J 8 bases, with 11 bases left between them. The CDR3: CAWSGRADSPLHF. CDR3 DNA: TGTGCCTGGAGCGGGAGAGCTGATTCACCCCTCCACTTT. The full variable domain, completed using reference TRBV30 and TRBJ1-6, is SQTIHQWPATLVQPVGSPLSLECTVEGTSNPNLYWYRQAAGRGLQLLFYSVGIGQISSEVPQNLSASRPQDRQFILSSKKLLLSDSGFYLCAWSGRADSPLHFGNGTRLTVT.